This T cell receptor beta chain is drawn from a study of T-cell memory formation after mild COVID-19. The overall study: Most TCR clusters belonged to a single donor. General study points: Confirmation was lacking for SARS-CoV-2 specificity of second-wave clones that peaked on day 37.

Note on this clonotype: What it recognizes is unknown.

5'RACE with constant-segment primers built TCRalpha and TCRbeta cDNA libraries with UMIs. TCRdb processed the 5' RACE reads anew with MiXCR; each CDR3 protein has one entry. The sample records 350,000 to 500,000 distinct CDR3 sequences, more than 15% being singletons. Germline loops: CDR1 MNHEY, CDR2 SVGEGT. V lost 5 bases and J lost 4, with 9 bases in between. This CDR3 is 12 amino acids long. Sequencing input: PBMCs or a T cell subset sorted from them (not recorded which). The chain uses TRBV6-2 or TRBV6-3 and TRBJ2-7; D gene unclear. This receptor was obtained from a man younger than 35 who had mild COVID-19 (a few samples of this study predate the infection). Cell type and time point are not known. The CDR3 nucleotides are TGTGCCAGCAGTCAGACCTATTACGAGCAGTACGTC. It specifies CASSQTYYEQYV.